A single sample is the source of the 3 T cell receptor beta chains below, sequenced in a study of regulatory T cells in long-lasting Graves disease. Assembly of TCR beta libraries relied on iRepertoire HTBI primers together with Arm-PCR of CDR3 regions. One entry per CDR3 protein, called by TCRdb with MiXCR from the multiplex PCR reads. The sample carries about 240,000 distinct CDR3 sequences, around 20% recorded once. Time point noted: newly diagnosed GD, antithyroid drugs for less than 3 months. From RNA extracted from PBMCs, the TCR library was made. This specimen was peripheral blood mononuclear cells (PBMCs), taken at new diagnosis, from a patient treated with antithyroid drugs. The receptors stem from a female donor with Graves disease.

This chain links TRBV19 with TRBJ1-5, with D perhaps matching TRBD1 (5 bases). This CDR3 has 15 residues. Per the germline V gene, CDR1 is LNHDA and CDR2 is SQIVND (reference sequence). Trimming left V 5 bases short and J 2 bases short, with 13 bases between. This CDR3 reads CASSAGGMGNQPQHF. In DNA form, the CDR3 reads TGTGCCAGTAGTGCCGGGGGGATGGGCAATCAGCCCCAGCATTTT.

This clonotype has at least ten counts. The chain uses TRBV7-3 and TRBJ1-1; no clear D gene. CDR3 length: 14 amino acids. V lost 3 bases, J lost 5 bases, and 13 bases lay in between. Germline lookup yields CDR1 SGHTA and CDR2 FQGTGA. The CDR3 nucleotides are TGTGCCAGCAGCTTGCTCACACACGGGACTGAAGCTTTCTTT. Its protein product is CASSLLTHGTEAFF.

The rearrangement links TRBV4-3 to TRBJ2-3, with D perhaps matching TRBD1 or TRBD2 (5 bases each). CDR1 is LGHNA, CDR2 YSLEER, per germline. Between the trimmed V and J ends, which lost 0 bases and 1 base, there was a span of 14 bases. The CDR3 covers 17 residues. The CDR3 is CASSQDPRGPRTDTQYF. The CDR3 DNA reads TGCGCCAGCAGCCAAGATCCGAGGGGACCCCGCACAGATACGCAGTATTTT.